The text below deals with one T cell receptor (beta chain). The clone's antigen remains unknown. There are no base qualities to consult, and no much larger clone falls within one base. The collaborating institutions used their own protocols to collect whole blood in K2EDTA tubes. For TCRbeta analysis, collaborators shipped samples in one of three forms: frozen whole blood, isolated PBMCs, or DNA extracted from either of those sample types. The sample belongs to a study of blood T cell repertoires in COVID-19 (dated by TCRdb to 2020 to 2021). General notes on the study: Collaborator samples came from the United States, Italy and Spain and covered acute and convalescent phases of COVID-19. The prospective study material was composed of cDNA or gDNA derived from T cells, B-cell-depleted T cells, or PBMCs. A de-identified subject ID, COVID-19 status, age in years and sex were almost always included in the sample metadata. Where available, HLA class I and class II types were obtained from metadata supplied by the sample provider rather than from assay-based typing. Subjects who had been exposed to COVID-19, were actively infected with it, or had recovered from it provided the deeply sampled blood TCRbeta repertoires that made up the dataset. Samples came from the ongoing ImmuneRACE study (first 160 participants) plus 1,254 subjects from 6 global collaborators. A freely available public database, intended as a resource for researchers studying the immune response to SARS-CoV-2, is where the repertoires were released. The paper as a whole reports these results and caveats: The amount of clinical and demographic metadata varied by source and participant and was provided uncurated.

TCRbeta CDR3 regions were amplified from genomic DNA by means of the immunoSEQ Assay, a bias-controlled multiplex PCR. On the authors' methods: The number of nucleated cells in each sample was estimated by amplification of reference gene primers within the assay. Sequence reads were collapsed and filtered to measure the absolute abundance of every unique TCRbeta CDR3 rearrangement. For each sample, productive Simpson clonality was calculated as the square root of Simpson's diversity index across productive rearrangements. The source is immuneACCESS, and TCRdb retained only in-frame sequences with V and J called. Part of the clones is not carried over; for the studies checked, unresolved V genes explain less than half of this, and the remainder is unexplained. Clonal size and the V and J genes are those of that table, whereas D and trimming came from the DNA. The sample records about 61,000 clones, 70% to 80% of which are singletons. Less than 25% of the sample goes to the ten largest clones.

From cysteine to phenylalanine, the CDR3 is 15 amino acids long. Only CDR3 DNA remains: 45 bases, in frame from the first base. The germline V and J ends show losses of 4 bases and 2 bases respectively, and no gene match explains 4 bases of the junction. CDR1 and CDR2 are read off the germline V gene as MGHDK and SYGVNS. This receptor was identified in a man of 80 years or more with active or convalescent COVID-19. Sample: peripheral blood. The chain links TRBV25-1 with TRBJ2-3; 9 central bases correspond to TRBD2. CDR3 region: CASSGLAGVTDTQYF. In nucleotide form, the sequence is TGTGCCAGCAGTGGGTTAGCGGGGGTCACAGATACGCAGTATTTT.